Each of the 4 T cell receptor beta chains below was sequenced from the same sample in a study of response to subunit inactivated influenza vaccine. MiXCR was run by TCRdb on the RT-PCR reads, yielding one entry per CDR3 protein. The table has more than 700,000 distinct CDR3 sequences, roughly 20% seen once. This material consisted of PBMCs from blood, taken 5 days after vaccination. These receptors originate from a man aged 50 or older who received an inactivated influenza vaccine.

This clonotype was counted between two and nine times. This chain connects TRBV7-3 to TRBJ2-2; D is possibly TRBD1 (6 bases). Germline CDR1 reads SGHTA; CDR2 reads FQGTGA. Trimming stripped 5 bases from V and 2 bases from J, with 12 bases between. CDR3 length: 15 amino acids. The CDR3, as DNA: TGTGCCAGCAGCCAGACAGGACGCAACACCGGGGAGCTGTTTTTT. This gives the protein CASSQTGRNTGELFF.

In its sample, this clonotype was seen many times. This chain uses TRBV20-1 with TRBJ2-3; maybe TRBD1 (6 bases). The CDR3 totals 14 residues. CDR1 is DFQATT and CDR2 is SNEGSKA in the germline V gene (reference sequence). Trimming removed 5 bases from V and 4 bases from J, with 16 bases in between. The CDR3 loop is CSAPDSGGADTQYF. The CDR3 nucleotides are TGCAGTGCTCCTGATTCTGGGGGCGCAGATACGCAGTATTTT.

The J gene is TRBJ2-7, the V gene TRBV7-9; no clear D. Germline V gene data show CDR1 as SEHNR and CDR2 as FQNEAQ (reference sequence). The V end was cut by 1 base, the J end by 3 bases, with 10 bases between. The CDR3 loop spans 14 amino acids. CDR3 nucleotide sequence: TGTGCCAGCAGCTTAGGCCACCCCTACTACGAGCAGTACTTC. Residues: CASSLGHPYYEQYF.

The rearrangement joins TRBV7-9 to TRBJ1-1; D ambiguous. Trimming took off 1 base at V and 1 base at J, with 7 bases between the two ends. The CDR3 contains 14 residues. CDR1 is SEHNR and CDR2 is FQNEAQ in the germline V gene (reference sequence). The CDR3 DNA is TGTGCCAGCAGCTTAGTCCTCACGAACACTGAAGCTTTCTTT. Translation gives CASSLVLTNTEAFF. The full variable domain, rest sourced from reference TRBV7-9 and TRBJ1-1, is DTGVSQNPRHKITKRGQNVTFRCDPISEHNRLYWYRQTLGQGPEFLTYFQNEAQLEKSRLLSDRFSAERPKGSFSTLEIQRTEQGDSAMYLCASSLVLTNTEAFFGQGTRLTVV.